This TCR beta chain stems from a study of T cell responses to AZD1222 COVID-19 vaccine. J was trimmed by 7 bases and V by 1 base; bases with no gene match: 8. The CDR3 is made up of 16 amino acids. CDR1 and CDR2 (germline): SGHAT, FQDESV (reference sequence). Clones were read by immunoSEQ multiplex PCR, and TCRdb kept only the in-frame ones, dropping some. The data show over 100,000 clones, about 85% seen once. Study-wide findings and caveats: The number of AZD1222 recipients seropositive at baseline was only five to seven.

This clone was recorded once. Its antigen is as yet unknown. Investigators merged groups given second doses at roughly 4 or roughly 12 weeks. The specimen comprised peripheral blood, sampled 28 days after the second AZD1222 dose. The receptor was isolated from an adult who received the AZD1222 COVID-19 vaccine. The chain has TRBV11-1 and TRBJ2-1; 9 bases align to TRBD2. The CDR3 region has the DNA TGTGCCAGCAGCTTAGGAGGGCCAGCGGGGGGAAATGAGCAGTTCTTC. Translated, it gives CASSLGGPAGGNEQFF.